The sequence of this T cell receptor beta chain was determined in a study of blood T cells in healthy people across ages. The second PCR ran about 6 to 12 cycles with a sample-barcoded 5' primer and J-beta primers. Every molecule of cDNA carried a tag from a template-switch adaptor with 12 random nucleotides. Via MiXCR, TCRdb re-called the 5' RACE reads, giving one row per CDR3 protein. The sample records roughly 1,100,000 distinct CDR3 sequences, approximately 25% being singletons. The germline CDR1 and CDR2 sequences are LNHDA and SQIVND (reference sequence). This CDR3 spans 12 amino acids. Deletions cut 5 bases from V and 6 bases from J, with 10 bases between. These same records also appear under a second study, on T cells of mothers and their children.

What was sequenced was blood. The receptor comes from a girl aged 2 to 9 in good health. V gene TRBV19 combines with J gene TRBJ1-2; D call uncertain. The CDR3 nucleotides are TGTGCCAGTAGTGGACGCACTGATGGCTACACCTTC. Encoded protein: CASSGRTDGYTF.